This T cell receptor beta chain is from a study of cytomegalovirus exposure and HLA in healthy donors. Both 60 Vbeta primers and 13 Jbeta primers went into the PCR. Assay used: immunoSEQ multiplex PCR; TCRdb lists only in-frame clones, some missing. Its clone listing holds 80,000 to 95,000 clones. Sample: PBMCs. The sequence derives from a woman younger than 45 in good health and CMV-seronegative.

The CDR3 region has the DNA TGTGCCAGCTGGGATGGACAGGGTAGCCTCAATGAGCAGTTCTTC. It is translated as CASWDGQGSLNEQFF. The V call is TRBV6-1, the J call TRBJ2-1, with 8 positions matching TRBD1. CDR3 length equals 15 residues. With V trimmed by 8 bases and J by 6 bases, 12 bases remained unmatched. The V gene's germline CDR1 is MNHNS and CDR2 SASEGT.